Below, 18 T cell receptor beta chains from the same sample are listed, as sequenced in a study of T cell repertoires in cytomegalovirus infection. TCRdb redid the calling of the reads with MiXCR, one entry per CDR3 protein. The repertoire has 830,000 or so distinct CDR3 sequences, roughly 33% of them found once; the top ten carry roughly an eighth. These receptors are not linked to any known antigen. Here the sequenced sample was cultured CD8+ T cells from PBMCs, taken from culture after CMV antigen stimulation. The receptors shown here come from a human donor in good health (CMV status not recorded). Some clones in this sample may be carry-over from other donors' samples.

The rearrangement uses TRBV6-1 and TRBJ2-7; D perhaps matches TRBD2 (6 bases). The CDR3 loop spans 13 amino acids. The germline V and J ends were trimmed by 3 bases and 2 bases, with 8 bases remaining between them. Looked up from germline, CDR1 is MNHNS and CDR2 is SASEGT. In DNA, the CDR3 is TGTGCCAGCAGTGAGGGAGGTCCCTACGAGCAGTACGTC. This codes for CASSEGGPYEQYV.

This clonotype was seen a few times. The CDR3 loop is CASGTGTYEEYGYTF. The CDR3 DNA is TGTGCCAGCGGAACGGGGACCTACGAAGAATATGGCTACACCTTC. The rearrangement joins TRBV6-1 to TRBJ1-2; tentatively, D is TRBD1 (5 bases). The germline gives CDR1 MNHNS, CDR2 SASEGT. The CDR3 loop spans 15 amino acids. V was pared by 8 bases and J by 5 bases, with 21 bases between.

This clonotype has ten or more counts. The rearrangement joins TRBV7-6 to TRBJ2-2; 8 positions match TRBD1. The V and J ends lost 3 bases and 6 bases, in that order; junction bases with no gene match: 0. Germline CDR1 reads SGHVS; CDR2 reads FNYEAQ. The CDR3 sequence is 13 residues long. CDR3 protein: CASSFRGPGELFF. The CDR3 DNA is TGTGCCAGCAGCTTCAGGGGGCCCGGGGAGCTGTTTTTT. The full variable domain, completed using reference TRBV7-6 and TRBJ2-2, is GAGVSQSPRYKVTKRGQDVALRCDPISGHVSLYWYRQALGQGPEFLTYFNYEAQQDKSGLPNDRFSAERPEGSISTLTIQRTEQRDSAMYRCASSFRGPGELFFGEGSRLTVL.

With respect to this clonotype: With a much larger clone just one base away, this may be a read error. The chain couples TRBV7-2 to TRBJ2-1; TRBD1 might be the D (6 bases). Germline V gene data show CDR1 as SGHTA and CDR2 as FQGNSA. Trimming removed 3 bases at V and 10 bases at J, with 22 bases between. This CDR3 spans 16 amino acids. This CDR3 reads CASSFQGTRPSREQFF. CDR3 nucleotide sequence: TGTGCCAGCAGCTTTCAGGGGACAAGGCCTTCAAGGGAGCAGTTCTTC.

This clonotype appeared a few times. The chain is built from TRBV12-3 or TRBV12-4 and TRBJ1-1, with a tentative D call TRBD1 (6 bases). Trimming stripped 5 bases from V and 4 bases from J, with 20 bases between. There are 16 residues in the CDR3. CDR3 region: CASSLRLGAPVTEAFF. The CDR3 region has the DNA TGTGCCAGCAGTCTGAGGTTGGGGGCGCCTGTCACTGAAGCTTTCTTT.

This clonotype was detected a few times. The chain is built from TRBV6-1 and TRBJ1-2; D gene uncertain. Germline V gene data show CDR1 as MNHNS and CDR2 as SASEGT. The CDR3 has 15 residues. V gave up 5 bases and J gave up 3 bases, with 16 bases separating them. CDR3: CASSWVNSAHYGYTF. The CDR3 region has the DNA TGTGCCAGCAGTTGGGTGAACAGCGCTCACTATGGCTACACCTTC.

This chain connects TRBV7-9 to TRBJ2-1; 7 bases are shared with TRBD1. J gave up 6 bases and V 1 base, and 6 bases lay outside the gene matches. The CDR3 has 15 residues. Germline V gene sequence: CDR1 SEHNR, CDR2 FQNEAQ (reference sequence). This CDR3 reads CASSLGTGASNEQFF. In nucleotides, the CDR3 is TGTGCCAGCAGCTTAGGGACAGGCGCTTCCAATGAGCAGTTCTTC.

V is TRBV5-5 and J is TRBJ2-2; D is possibly TRBD2 (5 bases). CDR3 length equals 16 residues. The germline V gene has CDR1 SGHKS and CDR2 YYEKEE (reference sequence). V was cut by 1 base and J by 4 bases, with 14 bases left in between. This CDR3 reads CASSLFSGMGTGELFF. The CDR3 coding sequence is TGTGCCAGCAGCTTGTTCTCGGGGATGGGCACCGGGGAGCTGTTTTTT. Variable domain in full (rest from reference TRBV5-5 and TRBJ2-2): DAGVTQSPTHLIKTRGQQVTLRCSPISGHKSVSWYQQVLGQGPQFIFQYYEKEERGRGNFPDRFSARQFPNYSSELNVNALLLGDSALYLCASSLFSGMGTGELFFGEGSRLTVL.

CDR3 in amino acids: CASSQDAGSRSYNSPLHF. CDR3 nucleotide sequence: TGCGCCAGCAGCCAGGATGCCGGGTCTCGCTCCTATAATTCACCCCTCCACTTT. V is TRBV4-3 and J is TRBJ1-6; D uncertain. V lost 3 bases to trimming and J lost 0 bases, with 15 bases between them. The CDR3 consists of 18 residues. CDR1 and CDR2 from the germline V gene are LGHNA and YSLEER.

The chain employs TRBV7-6 and TRBJ2-7, with D unclear. Germline V gives CDR1 SGHVS, CDR2 FNYEAQ. This CDR3 spans 14 amino acids. CDR3 in DNA: TGTGCCAGCAGCTTGTCCTCGGGCGGCTACGAGCGGTACGTC. As protein: CASSLSSGGYERYV.

This sequence joins TRBV24-1 and TRBJ2-3; D is undetermined. Germline lookup yields CDR1 KGHDR and CDR2 SFDVKD. CDR3 length: 16 amino acids. V dropped 1 base and J dropped 2 bases, with 12 bases sitting between them. The CDR3 loop is CATSDFIDFDTDTQYF. The CDR3 DNA is TGTGCCACCAGTGATTTCATTGACTTTGACACAGATACGCAGTATTTT.

The V gene is TRBV27, the J gene TRBJ1-1, with no clear D. The germline V and J ends were trimmed by 5 bases and 0 bases, with 13 bases remaining between them. There are 15 residues in the CDR3. CDR1 is MNHEY and CDR2 is SMNVEV in the germline V gene (reference sequence). The CDR3 bases are TGTGCCAGCAGTCGAGGGTTTGTGATGAACACTGAAGCTTTCTTT. Its protein is CASSRGFVMNTEAFF.

The chain is built from TRBV15 and TRBJ1-1; D is unclear. V lost 3 bases, J lost 6 bases, and 11 bases lay in between. The CDR3 totals 13 residues. Germline CDR1 reads LNHNV; CDR2 reads YYDKDF (reference sequence). The CDR3: CATSSHRVPEAFF. The DNA of the CDR3 is TGTGCCACCAGCAGCCATAGGGTACCTGAAGCTTTCTTT.

V is TRBV6-6 and J is TRBJ2-5, with TRBD1 as a possible D gene (6 bases). Trimming removed 4 bases at V and 2 bases at J, with 14 bases between. CDR1 and CDR2 from the germline V gene are MNHNY and SVGAGI (reference sequence). The CDR3 consists of 15 residues. The CDR3 sequence: CASSSGHSIQETQYF. As DNA, the CDR3 is TGTGCCAGCAGTTCGGGACATTCGATTCAAGAGACCCAGTACTTC.

This clonotype occurred many times. The chain recombines TRBV7-8 with TRBJ2-2, with D uncertain. The CDR3 is 13 amino acids. V dropped 5 bases and J dropped 3 bases, with 7 bases sitting between them. Per germline, CDR1 SGHVS and CDR2 FQNEAQ. CDR3 DNA: TGTGCCAGCAGCCCTAAGGACACCGGGGAGCTGTTTTTT. Its translation: CASSPKDTGELFF.

The chain carries TRBV24-1 and TRBJ2-3, with TRBD2 matching 8 bases. Germline V gene sequence: CDR1 KGHDR, CDR2 SFDVKD. CDR3 size: 16 residues. Unmatched junction bases numbered 5, after V lost 1 base and J lost 3 bases. The CDR3 coding sequence is TGTGCCACCAGTGATTTAAGCGGGGGCCGTACAGATACGCAGTATTTT. Amino acid sequence: CATSDLSGGRTDTQYF.

This clonotype has at least ten counts. The rearrangement links TRBV12-3 or TRBV12-4 to TRBJ1-1, with a weak D call TRBD1 (6 bases). This CDR3 has 15 amino acids. V was pared by 1 base and J by 0 bases, with 9 bases between. In DNA form, the CDR3 reads TGTGCCAGCAGTTTAGGGGGGGCCCTGAACACTGAAGCTTTCTTT. This sequence encodes CASSLGGALNTEAFF.

V and J are TRBV7-9 and TRBJ2-3; tentatively, D is TRBD1 (5 bases). Germline CDR1 and CDR2: SEHNR and FQNEAQ (reference sequence). The V end was cut by 4 bases, the J end by 4 bases, with 21 bases between. This CDR3 has 17 residues. For the CDR3, the DNA is TGTGCCAGCAGCTCTAGTAGGGCCAGGGCAGTTTCAGATACGCAGTATTTT. As protein: CASSSSRARAVSDTQYF.